This T cell receptor beta chain was captured in a study of monozygotic twins with inflammatory bowel disease. TCRdb reprocessed the 5' RACE reads and stores each CDR3 protein as one record, lacking DNA. The listing records about 300,000 distinct CDR3 sequences. The CDR3 loop spans 15 amino acids. Germline CDR1 and CDR2: MNHNS and SASEGT. The chain carries TRBV6-1 and TRBJ2-3; TCRdb's D call of TRBD1 is untestable without DNA. The receptor was isolated from a human donor with ulcerative colitis or Crohn's disease, or a healthy co-twin of an affected twin (not recorded which). The sample comprised blood. CDR3 loop: CASSGGGGTWDTQYF.